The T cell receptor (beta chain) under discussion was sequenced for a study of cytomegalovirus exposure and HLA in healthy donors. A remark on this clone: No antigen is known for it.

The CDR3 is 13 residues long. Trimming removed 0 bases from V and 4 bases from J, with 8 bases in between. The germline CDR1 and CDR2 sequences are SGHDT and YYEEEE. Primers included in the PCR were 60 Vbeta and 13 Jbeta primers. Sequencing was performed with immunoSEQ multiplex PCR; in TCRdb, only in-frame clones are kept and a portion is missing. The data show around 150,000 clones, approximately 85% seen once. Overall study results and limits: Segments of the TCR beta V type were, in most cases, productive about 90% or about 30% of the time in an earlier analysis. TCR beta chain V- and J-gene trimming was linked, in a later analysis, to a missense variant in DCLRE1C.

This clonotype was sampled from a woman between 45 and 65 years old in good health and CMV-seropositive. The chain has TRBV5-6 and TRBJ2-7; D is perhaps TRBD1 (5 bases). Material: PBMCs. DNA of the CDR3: TGTGCCAGCAGCTTGGTGACAGCATACGAGCAGTACTTC. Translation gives CASSLVTAYEQYF.